This T cell receptor beta chain was identified in a study of blood T cell repertoires in COVID-19. Study summary: Both acute and convalescent COVID-19 samples were obtained from the United States, Italy and Spain. The cDNA or gDNA used as material had been derived from T cells, B-cell-depleted T cells, or PBMCs.

In the original processing: Reference gene primer amplification in the assay estimated nucleated cell counts. Profiling relied on immunoSEQ multiplex PCR, and the TCRdb table lists in-frame clones only, not all of them. V and J calls and clone size are those listed in that table; D and trimming were worked out from the DNA. The table includes 80,000 or so clones, about 80% detected once. Sample: peripheral blood. The sequence was collected from a woman aged 70-85 years with acute or convalescent COVID-19.

This chain's CDR3 is CASSYAGGRNTEAFF. The CDR3 DNA reads as TGTGCCAGCAGTTACGCAGGGGGCAGGAACACTGAAGCTTTCTTT. V and J are TRBV6-5 and TRBJ1-1, with 8 bases that match TRBD1. Germline V gene sequence: CDR1 MNHEY, CDR2 SVGAGI. Unmatched junction bases numbered 3, after V lost 2 bases and J lost 1 base. This CDR3 spans 15 amino acids.